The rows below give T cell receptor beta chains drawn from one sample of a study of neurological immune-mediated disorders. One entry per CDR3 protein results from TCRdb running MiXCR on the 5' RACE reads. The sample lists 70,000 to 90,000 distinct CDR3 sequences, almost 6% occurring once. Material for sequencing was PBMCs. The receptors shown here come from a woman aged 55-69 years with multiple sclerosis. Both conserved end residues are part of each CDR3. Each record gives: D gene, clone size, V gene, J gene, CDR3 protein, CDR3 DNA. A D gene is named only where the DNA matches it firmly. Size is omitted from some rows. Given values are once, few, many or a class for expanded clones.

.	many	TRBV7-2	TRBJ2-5	CASRRLELSETQYF	TGTGCCAGCAGGCGACTAGAATTATCGGAGACCCAGTACTTC
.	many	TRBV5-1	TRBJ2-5	CASSLVQETQYF	TGCGCCAGCAGCTTGGTTCAAGAGACCCAGTACTTC
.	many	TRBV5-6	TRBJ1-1	CASSLDGEVGTEAFF	TGTGCCAGCAGCTTGGATGGGGAGGTGGGCACTGAAGCTTTCTTT
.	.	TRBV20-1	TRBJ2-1	CSAIGPGARYNEQFF	TGCAGTGCTATAGGTCCAGGGGCCAGGTACAATGAGCAGTTCTTC
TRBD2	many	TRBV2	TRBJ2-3	CASKRTSGYTDTQYF	TGTGCCAGCAAGAGGACTAGCGGTTACACAGATACGCAGTATTTT
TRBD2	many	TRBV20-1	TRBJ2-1	CTWTSGGARSYNEQFF	TGCACCTGGACTAGCGGGGGGGCCCGTTCCTACAATGAGCAGTTCTTC
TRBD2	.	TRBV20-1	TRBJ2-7	CSAEAGGSYEQYF	TGCAGTGCTGAGGCCGGCGGGAGCTACGAGCAGTACTTC
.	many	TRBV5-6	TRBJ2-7	CASSRGPILGDEQYF	TGTGCCAGCAGTAGGGGACCGATCCTAGGGGACGAGCAGTACTTC
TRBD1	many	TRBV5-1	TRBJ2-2	CASSLDRGRSGELFF	TGCGCCAGCAGTCTCGACAGGGGGCGTAGCGGGGAGCTGTTTTTT
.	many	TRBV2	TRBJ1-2	CASSPTLYGYTF	TGTGCCAGCAGCCCGACTCTTTATGGCTACACCTTC
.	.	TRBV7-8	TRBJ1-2	CASSLRVSGQDGYTF	TGTGCCAGCAGCTTAAGAGTCTCGGGGCAGGATGGCTACACCTTC
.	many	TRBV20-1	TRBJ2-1	CSASGGGPAYNEQFF	TGCAGTGCTTCCGGAGGGGGGCCCGCCTACAATGAGCAGTTCTTC
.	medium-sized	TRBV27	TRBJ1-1	CASSPSGNTEAFF	TGTGCCAGCAGCCCTTCAGGGAACACTGAAGCTTTCTTT
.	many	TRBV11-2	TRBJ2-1	CASSLENSMDIYNEQFF	TGTGCCAGCAGTTTAGAGAATTCCATGGATATCTACAATGAGCAGTTCTTC
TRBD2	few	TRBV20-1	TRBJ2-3	CSAIIAGTQYF	TGCAGTGCGATTATAGCGGGTACGCAGTATTTT
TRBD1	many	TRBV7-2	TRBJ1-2	CASSFSGTGGHGYTF	TGTGCCAGCAGCTTTTCCGGGACAGGGGGCCATGGCTACACCTTC
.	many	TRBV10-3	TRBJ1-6	CAISREVNSPLHF	TGTGCCATCAGCCGGGAGGTCAATTCACCCCTCCACTTT
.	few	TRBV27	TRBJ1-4	CASRRQDLNEKLFF	TGTGCCAGCAGGAGACAGGATCTTAATGAAAAACTGTTTTTT
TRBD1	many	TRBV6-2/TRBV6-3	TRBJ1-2	CASSSWDSHYGYTF	TGTGCCAGCAGTTCCTGGGACAGCCACTATGGCTACACCTTC
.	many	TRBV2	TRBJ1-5	CASSASTNSNQPQHF	TGTGCCAGCAGTGCGTCGACTAATAGCAATCAGCCCCAGCATTTT
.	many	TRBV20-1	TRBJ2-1	CSATRQYNEQFF	TGCAGTGCTACCCGACAGTACAATGAGCAGTTCTTC
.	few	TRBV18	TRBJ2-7	CASGELTYEQYF	TGTGCCAGCGGGGAGTTAACCTACGAGCAGTACTTC
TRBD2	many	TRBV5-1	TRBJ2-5	CASSLAAGGPKETQYF	TGCGCCAGCAGCTTGGCAGCGGGGGGGCCGAAAGAGACCCAGTACTTC
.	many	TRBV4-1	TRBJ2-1	CASSQEFPNEQFF	TGCGCCAGCAGCCAAGAATTCCCCAATGAGCAGTTCTTC
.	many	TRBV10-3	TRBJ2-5	CAISESGQGPRQETQYF	TGTGCCATCAGTGAGTCGGGTCAGGGCCCACGCCAAGAGACCCAGTACTTC
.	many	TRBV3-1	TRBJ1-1	CASSNGGDTEAFF	TGTGCCAGCAGCAACGGAGGGGACACTGAAGCTTTCTTT